This T cell receptor (beta chain) was captured by sequencing in a study of OX40 agonist ivuxolimab in advanced cancers. Looking at the study overall: Ivuxolimab, which targeted the costimulatory receptor OX40 (CD134), was an agonistic, fully human IgG2 monoclonal antibody. Intravenous ivuxolimab was administered to patients every 2 weeks at six dose levels: 0.01, 0.1, 0.3, 1.5, 3 and 10 mg/kg. Of the approximately 50 dose-escalation patients, hepatocellular carcinoma was present in around 20, melanoma in roughly 15, renal cell carcinoma in 9 and head and neck cancer in 9. A male proportion of roughly 80% and a mean age of around 60 years, ranging from about 23 to 90, were recorded for the dose-escalation cohort. Patients were allowed to have had prior anti-PD-1, anti-PD-L1 or anti-CTLA-4 therapy, and around 41% of the dose-escalation patients had previously received checkpoint inhibitors. Partial responses were achieved by three dose-escalation patients, of whom one had hepatocellular carcinoma and two had cutaneous melanoma. Peripheral TCRbeta sequencing aimed to test whether ivuxolimab altered TCR sequence diversity and caused clonal T-cell expansion. The paper reports the monotherapy dose-escalation portion (N ≈ 50 patients) of the phase I ivuxolimab trial.

Its CDR3 holds 16 amino acids, cysteine through phenylalanine. Only CDR3 DNA is held: 48 bases, read in frame from base 1. CDR1 MDHEN and CDR2 SYDVKM are derived from the germline V gene. V is pared back by 2 bases and J by 1 base, with 14 bases lying between the germline termini. The trial excluded patients who had a history of autoimmune disease or were on systemic immunosuppression. Peripheral blood for TCR sequencing was collected from all dose cohorts at baseline, on cycle 4 day 1, and on cycle 7 day 1. Samples came from an open-label, multicenter, first-in-human phase I dose-escalation trial of ivuxolimab. Adults with locally advanced or metastatic head and neck squamous cell, hepatocellular, melanoma or renal cell carcinoma were enrolled in the trial. Before TCR sequencing, CD4+ T cells and CD8+ T cells were sorted from peripheral blood as separate populations. For sequencing of the TCRbeta CDR3 region, genomic DNA was extracted from the sorted cells. TCRbeta CDR3 regions were sequenced using the immunoSEQ Assay. TCRdb took this table from immuneACCESS and kept in-frame rearrangements with V and J called. Such tables lack part of the clones; where checked against another copy, unresolved V genes explain under half of the gap, and the rest is unexplained. The sample records some 54,000 clones, more than 75% of which are singletons. The ten largest account for roughly 4% of the sample.

Points on this clone: Its antigen remains unidentified. No base qualities exist here, and no much larger clone lies one base off it.

Study-level results and caveats: After ivuxolimab, CD8+ T cells had more expanded clones than CD4+ T cells on average. Low levels of normalized T-cell clonal expansion were also seen in some patients who did not respond. Antigen specificity was not determined for the clonally expanded peripheral T cells. In the 0.1-3.0 mg/kg groups, partial responders were among the patients with the lowest normalized peripheral clonal expansion, particularly in CD8+ T cells. At doses of 0.1 to 3.0 mg/kg, clonal expansion of both CD4+ and CD8+ T cells in blood was seen between baseline and week 6.

The chain links TRBV28 with TRBJ1-1; the D segment could be TRBD1, given 6 matching bases. The receptor comes from an adult with an advanced solid tumor such as melanoma, head and neck, liver or kidney cancer. Sequenced material: CD4+ or CD8+ T cells sorted from blood, taken in a trial of the OX40 agonist ivuxolimab. The CDR3 is CASSLPTGRRNTEAFF. The DNA is TGTGCCAGCAGTTTACCGACAGGAAGAAGGAACACTGAAGCTTTCTTT.